This T cell receptor (beta chain) came from a study of cytomegalovirus exposure and HLA in healthy donors. Study overall: A later analysis reported the same platform for the roughly 110 validation repertoires and the 666 first-cohort repertoires.

In the case of this clone: Its matching antigen is unknown.

Method: immunoSEQ multiplex PCR; TCRdb's copy keeps in-frame clones and lacks some. The repertoire holds 250,000 to 350,000 clones, with about 90% as singletons. Study findings and constraints: The tendency of first-cohort TCR clusters to co-occur in the 100 to 150 validation repertoires emerged from a later analysis. The authors listed approximately 160 TCR beta chains as cytomegalovirus-associated. The classifier was said to identify cytomegalovirus status with high specificity and sensitivity.

The receptor's source is a woman younger than 45 in good health and CMV-seropositive. Material: PBMCs.

CDR3: CASSHGRPYEQYF. The CDR3 DNA reads TGTGCCAGCAGTCATGGCAGGCCATACGAGCAGTACTTC. The rearrangement links TRBV7-2 to TRBJ2-7; unclear D gene. V was clipped by 6 bases and J by 4 bases, with 13 bases between them. This CDR3 contains 13 residues. Per the germline V gene, CDR1 is SGHTA and CDR2 is FQGNSA.